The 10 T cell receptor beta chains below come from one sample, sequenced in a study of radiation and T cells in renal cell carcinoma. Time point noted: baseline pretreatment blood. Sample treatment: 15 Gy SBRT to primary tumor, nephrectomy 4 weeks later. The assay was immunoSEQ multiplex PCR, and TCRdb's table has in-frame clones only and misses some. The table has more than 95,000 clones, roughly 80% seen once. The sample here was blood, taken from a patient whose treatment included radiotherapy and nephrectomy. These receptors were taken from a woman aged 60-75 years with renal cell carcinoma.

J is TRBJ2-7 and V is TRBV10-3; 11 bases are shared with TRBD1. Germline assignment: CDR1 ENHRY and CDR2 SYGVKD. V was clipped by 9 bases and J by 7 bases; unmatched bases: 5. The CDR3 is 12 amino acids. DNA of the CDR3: TGTGCCATAGGACAGGGGGCGCAGGAGCAGTACTTC. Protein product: CAIGQGAQEQYF.

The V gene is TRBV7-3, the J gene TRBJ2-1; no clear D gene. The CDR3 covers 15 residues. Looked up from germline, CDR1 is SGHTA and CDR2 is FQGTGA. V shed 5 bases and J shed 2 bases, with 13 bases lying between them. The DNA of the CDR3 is TGTGCCAGCAGCCCGACGGGCGTCCCCTACAATGAGCAGTTCTTC. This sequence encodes CASSPTGVPYNEQFF.

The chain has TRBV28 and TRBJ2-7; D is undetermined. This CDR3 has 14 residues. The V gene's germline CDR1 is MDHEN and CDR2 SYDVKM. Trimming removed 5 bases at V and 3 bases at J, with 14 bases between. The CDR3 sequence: CASSPFTGHYEQYF. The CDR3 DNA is TGTGCCAGCAGTCCATTTACTGGTCACTACGAGCAGTACTTC.

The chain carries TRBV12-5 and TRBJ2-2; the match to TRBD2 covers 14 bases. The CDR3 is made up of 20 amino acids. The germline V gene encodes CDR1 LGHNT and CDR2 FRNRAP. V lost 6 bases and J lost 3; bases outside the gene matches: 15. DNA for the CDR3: TGTGCTAGTGGCCTGAGGGGTGGACTAGCGGGAGGAACCTACACCGGGGAGCTGTTTTTT. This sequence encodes CASGLRGGLAGGTYTGELFF.

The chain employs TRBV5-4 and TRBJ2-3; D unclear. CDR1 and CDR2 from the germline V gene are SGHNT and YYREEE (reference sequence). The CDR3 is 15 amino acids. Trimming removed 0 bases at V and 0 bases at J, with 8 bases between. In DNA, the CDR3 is TGTGCCAGCAGCTTGGGGCTATCTAGCACAGATACGCAGTATTTT. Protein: CASSLGLSSTDTQYF.

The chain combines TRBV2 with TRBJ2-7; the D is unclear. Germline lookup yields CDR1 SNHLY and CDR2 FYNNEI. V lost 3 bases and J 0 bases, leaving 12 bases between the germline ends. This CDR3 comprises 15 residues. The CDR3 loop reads CASSDLEVGSYEQYF. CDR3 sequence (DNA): TGTGCCAGCAGTGATTTAGAGGTAGGCTCCTACGAGCAGTACTTC.

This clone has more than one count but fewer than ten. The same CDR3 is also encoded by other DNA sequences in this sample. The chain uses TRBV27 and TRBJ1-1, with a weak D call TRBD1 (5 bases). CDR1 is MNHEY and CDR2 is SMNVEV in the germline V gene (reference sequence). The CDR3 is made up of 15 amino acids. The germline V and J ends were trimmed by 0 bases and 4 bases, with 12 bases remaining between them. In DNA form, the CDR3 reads TGTGCCAGCAGTTTATCGACCCAGGGAGGCACTGAAGCTTTCTTT. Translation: CASSLSTQGGTEAFF.

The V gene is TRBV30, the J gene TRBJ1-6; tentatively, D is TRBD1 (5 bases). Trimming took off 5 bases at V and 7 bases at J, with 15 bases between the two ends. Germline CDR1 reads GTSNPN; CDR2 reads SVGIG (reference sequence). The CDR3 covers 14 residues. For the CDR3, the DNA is TGTGCCTGGTCCGCCGGGACGGAGAATTCACCCCTCCACTTT. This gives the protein CAWSAGTENSPLHF.

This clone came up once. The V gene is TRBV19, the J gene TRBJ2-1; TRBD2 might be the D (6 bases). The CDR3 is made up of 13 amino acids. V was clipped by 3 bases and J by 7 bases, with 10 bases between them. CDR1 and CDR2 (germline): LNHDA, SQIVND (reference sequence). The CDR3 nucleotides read TGTGCCAGTAGTATCGCGGCGGGGAATGAGCAGTTCTTC. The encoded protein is CASSIAAGNEQFF.

The CDR3, as DNA: TGCGCCAGCAGTACCATTGGGGGCAATCAGCCCCAGCATTTT. Its translation is CASSTIGGNQPQHF. V usage is TRBV10-2 and J usage is TRBJ1-5; D gene ambiguous. V lost 5 bases to trimming and J lost 2 bases, with 10 bases between them. Germline V gives CDR1 WSHSY, CDR2 SAAADI. The CDR3 extends over 14 amino acids.